These 27 T cell receptor beta chains originate from one sample sequenced in a study of response to subunit inactivated influenza vaccine. MiXCR, applied by TCRdb to the RT-PCR reads, yields one record per CDR3 protein. The sample holds 150,000 to 200,000 distinct CDR3 sequences, about 12% seen once. These data are also associated with another study on T cells expressing NK-cell markers. From that paper: Beta-chain TCR cDNA was generated via 5'RACE template switching with UMIs.

The sample here was CD8+ T cells sorted from PBMCs, taken 11 to 12 days after vaccination. Receptors were obtained from a man over 45 who received an inactivated influenza vaccine.

This clonotype showed up just a few times. The genes are TRBV28 and TRBJ1-4, with a tentative D call TRBD1 (6 bases). The germline V gene has CDR1 MDHEN and CDR2 SYDVKM. This CDR3 comprises 18 residues. Trimming removed 1 base from V and 6 bases from J, with 21 bases in between. CDR3 protein: CASSLFLGGRGAHEKLFF. In DNA form, the CDR3 reads TGTGCCAGCAGTTTATTTTTAGGTGGCCGGGGGGCGCATGAAAAACTGTTTTTT. Full variable domain (missing parts from reference TRBV28 and TRBJ1-4): DVKVTQSSRYLVKRTGEKVFLECVQDMDHENMFWYRQDPGLGLRLIYFSYDVKMKEKGDIPEGYSVSREKKERFSLILESASTNQTSMYLCASSLFLGGRGAHEKLFFGSGTQLSVL.

This clonotype was observed a handful of times. The chain carries TRBV7-6 and TRBJ2-3, with 7 bases identical to TRBD2. Looked up from germline, CDR1 is SGHVS and CDR2 is FNYEAQ. The CDR3 loop spans 16 amino acids. Trimming cost V 6 bases and J 4 bases; bases outside gene matches: 13. This chain's CDR3 is CASRPRGRASADTQYF. The CDR3 region has the DNA TGTGCCAGCAGGCCCCGAGGGAGGGCCTCTGCAGATACGCAGTATTTT.

This clonotype was observed a handful of times. The chain carries TRBV4-2 and TRBJ2-2; D is uncertain. V was clipped by 1 base and J by 7 bases, with 13 bases between them. The germline V gene has CDR1 LGHNA and CDR2 YNFKEQ. The CDR3 has 15 residues. CDR3 protein: CASSQVAQIGGELFF. As DNA, the CDR3 is TGTGCCAGCAGCCAAGTTGCCCAGATTGGCGGGGAGCTGTTTTTT.

This clonotype was counted between two and nine times. The chain combines TRBV28 with TRBJ2-7, with a possible D match to TRBD2 (6 bases). Trimming removed 4 bases at V and 3 bases at J, with 16 bases between. The CDR3 totals 15 residues. Germline V gives CDR1 MDHEN, CDR2 SYDVKM. The CDR3: CASSSLLEGLYEQYF. The CDR3 region has the DNA TGTGCCAGCAGTTCCCTTTTGGAGGGACTCTACGAGCAGTACTTC.

This clonotype occurred a few times. The rearrangement joins TRBV7-2 to TRBJ1-2, with TRBD1 as a possible D gene (6 bases). Germline V CDR1 and CDR2: SGHTA, FQGNSA. The V end lost 1 base, the J end lost 6 bases, and 12 bases lay between the germline ends. This CDR3 is 14 amino acids long. The CDR3 loop is CASSLVLGADGYTF. The CDR3, as DNA: TGTGCCAGCAGCTTAGTTTTGGGGGCGGATGGCTACACCTTC.

CDR3 in DNA: TGTGCCAGCAGCTTCAGACAGGGCACCTACAATGAGCAGTTCTTC. This codes for CASSFRQGTYNEQFF. The chain uses TRBV7-8 and TRBJ2-1; 7 bases are a match to TRBD1. CDR1 is SGHVS and CDR2 is FQNEAQ in the germline V gene. The CDR3 runs 15 residues. V shed 3 bases and J 2 bases; nucleotides not matched to a gene: 4.

This clonotype was seen a few times. V gene TRBV27 combines with J gene TRBJ2-7, with no clear D. Trimming shortened V by 5 bases and J by 5 bases, and 13 bases separated the two germline ends. The CDR3 runs 13 residues. Per the germline V gene, CDR1 is MNHEY and CDR2 is SMNVEV (reference sequence). The CDR3 spells CASSPYSGDEQYF. The CDR3 DNA sequence: TGTGCCAGCAGTCCCTACTCAGGTGACGAGCAGTACTTC.

V is TRBV3-1 and J is TRBJ1-1; D is ambiguous. The V gene's germline CDR1 is LGHDT and CDR2 YNNKEL (reference sequence). The CDR3 length is 13 residues. V lost 1 base and J 0 bases, leaving 3 bases between the germline ends. This CDR3 reads CASSQVVNTEAFF. DNA for the CDR3: TGTGCCAGCAGCCAAGTTGTGAACACTGAAGCTTTCTTT.

The CDR3, as DNA: TGCGCCAGCAGCCAAGATCCTGGGCAGTCCTACGAGCAGTACTTC. Translation gives CASSQDPGQSYEQYF. The genes are TRBV4-1 and TRBJ2-7; unclear D gene. This CDR3 spans 15 amino acids. Trimming removed 0 bases at V and 1 base at J, with 10 bases between. Germline lookup yields CDR1 MGHRA and CDR2 YSYEKL.

This clonotype was observed many times. The rearrangement joins TRBV7-9 to TRBJ2-7, with D maybe TRBD1 (6 bases). This CDR3 has 12 amino acids. CDR1 SEHNR and CDR2 FQNEAQ come from the germline V gene (reference sequence). V was trimmed by 8 bases and J by 6 bases, leaving 14 bases between them. The CDR3 loop is CASGGRGTEQYF. The CDR3 DNA reads TGTGCCAGCGGGGGCAGGGGAACCGAGCAGTACTTC.

The genes are TRBV2 and TRBJ2-3; the match to TRBD2 covers 9 bases. CDR1 is SNHLY and CDR2 is FYNNEI in the germline V gene. This CDR3 spans 15 amino acids. Trimming at V came to 8 bases and at J to 2 bases, leaving 8 bases not matched to a gene. Here the CDR3 DNA reads TGTGCCAGCGCTGGTTGGGGACTAGCCACAGATACGCAGTATTTT. Protein: CASAGWGLATDTQYF.

The table lists this clonotype with a few counts. The chain carries TRBV6-2 or TRBV6-3 and TRBJ2-7; 12 nucleotides agree with TRBD2. This CDR3 has 16 amino acids. Unmatched junction bases numbered 12, after V lost 5 bases and J lost 7 bases. Germline CDR1 and CDR2: MNHEY and SVGEGT. The CDR3 region is CASSRRLGLAGREQYF. The CDR3 coding sequence is TGTGCCAGCAGTCGAAGGCTCGGACTAGCGGGGAGGGAGCAGTACTTC.

This clonotype was seen a handful of times. The genes are TRBV20-1 and TRBJ2-7; 7 nucleotides agree with TRBD2. The CDR3 spans 15 residues. CDR1 and CDR2 from the germline V gene are DFQATT and SNEGSKA (reference sequence). The junction had 10 bases not matched to a gene; V was cut back by 5 bases and J by 0 bases. In DNA form, the CDR3 reads TGCAGTGCTCAACTAGCGCAATATAGCTCCTACGAGCAGTACTTC. This sequence encodes CSAQLAQYSSYEQYF.

This clonotype appeared a few times. The chain uses TRBV5-1 and TRBJ2-2; 7 positions match TRBD2. CDR1 is SGHRS, CDR2 YFSETQ, per germline. This CDR3 spans 14 amino acids. V gave up 2 bases and J gave up 5 bases; unmatched junction bases: 3. The CDR3 DNA reads as TGCGCCAGCAGCTTTGAGGGAGGGACCGGGGAGCTGTTTTTT. It encodes CASSFEGGTGELFF.

The chain has TRBV27 and TRBJ2-7, with 7 bases fitting TRBD1. This CDR3 spans 16 amino acids. Germline CDR1 and CDR2: MNHEY and SMNVEV (reference sequence). The V segment lost 5 bases and the J segment 2 bases; nucleotides outside the gene matches: 12. This CDR3 reads CASSPIDRALTYEQYF. CDR3 DNA: TGTGCCAGCAGTCCCATAGACAGGGCACTGACCTACGAGCAGTACTTC.

This clonotype was detected only a few times. This chain uses TRBV20-1 with TRBJ2-4, with D unclear. The CDR3 is 14 amino acids. Looked up from germline, CDR1 is DFQATT and CDR2 is SNEGSKA (reference sequence). V was shortened by 5 bases and J by 0 bases, with 11 bases between the two germline ends. The CDR3 bases are TGCAGTGCTTTCGCGTTGGGAGCCAAAAACATTCAGTACTTC. It yields the protein CSAFALGAKNIQYF.

This clonotype was seen a handful of times. This chain links TRBV9 with TRBJ2-1; D unresolved. There are 14 residues in the CDR3. Germline assignment: CDR1 SGDLS and CDR2 YYNGEE. Deletions cut 7 bases from V and 0 bases from J, with 11 bases between. CDR3 nucleotides: TGTGCCAGCGCCAAGAGTAGCTCCTACAATGAGCAGTTCTTC. Translation: CASAKSSSYNEQFF.

This clonotype was picked up a small number of times. The chain has TRBV28 and TRBJ2-7; the D is unclear. CDR3 size: 14 residues. Looked up from germline, CDR1 is MDHEN and CDR2 is SYDVKM. V was pared by 5 bases and J by 7 bases, with 18 bases between. In nucleotides, the CDR3 is TGTGCCAGCAGTACCCGAAGGGCTTACGGAGAGCAGTACTTC. Residues: CASSTRRAYGEQYF.

This clonotype was observed a few times. This chain uses TRBV7-9 with TRBJ2-2, with D tentatively TRBD2 (5 bases). Germline V gene sequence: CDR1 SEHNR, CDR2 FQNEAQ (reference sequence). The CDR3 sequence is 14 residues long. The V end was cut by 5 bases, the J end by 6 bases, with 13 bases between. The CDR3 DNA sequence: TGTGCCAGCAGCCCCTCGATGAGGGCCGGGGAGCTGTTTTTT. It codes for CASSPSMRAGELFF.

This clonotype was observed many times. This chain links TRBV6-1 with TRBJ2-3; D is ambiguous. The CDR3 sequence is 13 residues long. Germline CDR1 reads MNHNS; CDR2 reads SASEGT. V was cut by 6 bases and J by 11 bases, with 18 bases left in between. CDR3 amino acids: CASSPLGPMGQYF. The CDR3 bases are TGTGCCAGCAGCCCCTTGGGCCCCATGGGGCAGTATTTT.

This clonotype showed up just a few times. The chain employs TRBV29-1 and TRBJ2-1; no reliable D call. V dropped 4 bases and J dropped 4 bases, with 14 bases sitting between them. The CDR3 has 14 amino acids. CDR1 and CDR2 (germline): SQVTM, ANQGSEA. Written as DNA, the CDR3 is TGCAGCGTTGCGGGCGGAGTTGGTTACAATGAGCAGTTCTTC. As protein: CSVAGGVGYNEQFF.

This clonotype was counted at least ten times. The V call is TRBV27, the J call TRBJ1-6; D might be TRBD1 (5 bases). Germline CDR1 and CDR2: MNHEY and SMNVEV (reference sequence). Trimming took 2 bases from V and 6 from J, leaving 8 bases between them. The length of the CDR3 is 14 residues. CDR3 protein: CASSLGGANSPLHF. The CDR3 DNA is TGTGCCAGCAGTTTAGGAGGGGCTAATTCACCCCTCCACTTT.

V and J are TRBV4-3 and TRBJ2-7, with 13 bases identical to TRBD2. Losses at the gene ends were 0 bases for V and 3 bases for J; bases not matched to a gene: 8. Germline assignment: CDR1 LGHNA and CDR2 YSLEER. The CDR3 length is 18 residues. Here the CDR3 DNA reads TGCGCCAGCAGCCAAGAAATCACTAGCGGGAGGGCCAACTACGAGCAGTACTTC. Protein: CASSQEITSGRANYEQYF.

The V and J genes are TRBV19 and TRBJ1-2; 9 bases are a match to TRBD1. Germline loops: CDR1 LNHDA, CDR2 SQIVND (reference sequence). The ends lost 8 bases at V and 0 bases at J; junction bases unmatched: 1. The CDR3 extends over 13 amino acids. The CDR3 sequence is CASRDRANYGYTF. As DNA, the CDR3 is TGTGCCAGTCGGGACAGGGCTAACTATGGCTACACCTTC.

The CDR3 DNA reads as TGTGCCAGCAGCTTAGCGGCCCTACTAGCGGACCAAGAGACCCAGTACTTC. Translation: CASSLAALLADQETQYF. The chain employs TRBV7-2 and TRBJ2-5; 8 bases align to TRBD2. The CDR3 sequence is 17 residues long. V trimming: 0 bases; J trimming: 0 bases; junction bases outside the gene matches: 6. The germline V gene has CDR1 SGHTA and CDR2 FQGNSA.

In its sample, this clonotype was seen many times. V gene TRBV6-5 combines with J gene TRBJ1-2; TRBD1 aligns across 10 bases. J lost 2 bases, V lost 8 bases, and 5 bases had no gene match. The CDR3 totals 14 residues. Germline CDR1 is MNHEY and CDR2 is SVGAGI. CDR3 region: CASLTGGANYGYTF. In DNA, the CDR3 is TGTGCCAGCTTGACAGGGGGCGCCAACTATGGCTACACCTTC.

This clonotype occurred a few times. The J gene is TRBJ2-7, the V gene TRBV7-9, with 10 nucleotides matching TRBD1. Germline CDR1 reads SEHNR; CDR2 reads FQNEAQ (reference sequence). There are 15 residues in the CDR3. V shed 4 bases, J shed 5 bases, and the junction held 8 bases outside the gene matches. This chain's CDR3 is CASSSGQGLSDEQYF. CDR3 sequence (DNA): TGTGCCAGCAGCTCGGGACAGGGGCTGAGCGACGAGCAGTACTTC.